This TCR beta chain was found in a study of blood T cell repertoires in COVID-19. Original handling: Estimation of nucleated cell counts was performed using reference gene primer amplification. Only in-frame clones appear in the TCRdb table, and some are missing; sequencing was by immunoSEQ multiplex PCR. V, J and clone size are taken as reported in that table, and D and trimming were inferred from the DNA itself. The table lists 140,000 or so clones, 84% of them singletons, with less than 9.5% in the top ten. The CDR3 contains 13 residues. V lost 7 bases and J 5 bases, leaving 11 bases between the germline ends. CDR1 is MNHEY and CDR2 is SVGAGI in the germline V gene.

This chain uses TRBV6-5 with TRBJ1-4, with TRBD1 as a possible D gene (6 bases). The source material was peripheral blood. This TCR was sampled from a human donor in a cohort sampled during active COVID-19. DNA of the CDR3: TGTGCCAGCAAACATCAGGGGAATGAAAAACTGTTTTTT. Translated: CASKHQGNEKLFF.